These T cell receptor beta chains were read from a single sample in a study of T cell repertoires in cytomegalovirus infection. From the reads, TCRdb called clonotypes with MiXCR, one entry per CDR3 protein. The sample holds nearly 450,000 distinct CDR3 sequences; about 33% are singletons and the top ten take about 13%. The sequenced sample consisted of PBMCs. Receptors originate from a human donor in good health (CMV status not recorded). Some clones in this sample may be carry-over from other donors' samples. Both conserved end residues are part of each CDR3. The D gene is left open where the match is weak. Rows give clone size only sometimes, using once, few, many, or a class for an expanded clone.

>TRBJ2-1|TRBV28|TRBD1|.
CASSSWDRVLAYEQFF
TGTGCCAGCAGTTCCTGGGACAGGGTACTTGCTTATGAGCAGTTCTTC
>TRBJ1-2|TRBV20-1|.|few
CSASPTGANYGYTF
TGCAGTGCTAGCCCAACAGGAGCAAACTATGGCTACACCTTC
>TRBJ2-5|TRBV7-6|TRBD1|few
CASRSPFRDRQETQYF
TGTGCCAGCAGATCGCCCTTCCGGGACAGGCAAGAGACCCAGTACTTC
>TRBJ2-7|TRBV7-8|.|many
CASSLDGRQWEQYF
TGTGCCAGCAGCTTAGACGGGCGGCAATGGGAGCAGTACTTC
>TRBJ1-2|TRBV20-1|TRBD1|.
CSAREGPRGLYGYTF
TGCAGTGCTAGAGAGGGGCCGAGGGGGCTCTATGGCTACACCTTC
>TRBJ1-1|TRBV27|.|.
CASRTIQTPNTEAFF
TGTGCCAGCAGAACCATCCAGACGCCGAACACTGAAGCTTTCTTT
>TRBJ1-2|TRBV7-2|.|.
CASSGTEQCPYGYTF
TGTGCCAGCAGCGGTACAGAACAGTGTCCATATGGCTACACCTTC
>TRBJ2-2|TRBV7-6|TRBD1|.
CASSYGQGSTVELFF
TGTGCTAGCAGCTACGGACAGGGATCCACCGTGGAGCTGTTTTTT
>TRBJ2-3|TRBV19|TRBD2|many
CASSRTSGGEDTQYF
TGTGCCAGTAGCCGAACTAGCGGGGGGGAGGATACGCAGTATTTT
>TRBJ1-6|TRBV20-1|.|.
CSASVGRYNSPLHF
TGCAGTGCTAGTGTAGGCAGGTATAATTCACCCCTCCACTTT
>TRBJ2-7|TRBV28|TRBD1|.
CASSTGTGGFAYEQYF
TGTGCCAGCAGTACGGGAACAGGGGGCTTTGCCTACGAGCAGTACTTC
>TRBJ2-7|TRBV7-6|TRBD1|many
CASSLRTGSYEQYF
TGTGCCAGCAGCTTAAGGACAGGTTCCTACGAGCAGTACTTC
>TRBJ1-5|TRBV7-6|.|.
CASSLVVQPQNF
TGTGCCAGCAGCTTAGTAGTCCAGCCCCAGAATTTT
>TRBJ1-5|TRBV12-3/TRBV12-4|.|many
CASSLFEGMSNQPQHF
TGTGCCAGCAGTTTATTTGAGGGGATGAGCAATCAGCCCCAGCATTTT
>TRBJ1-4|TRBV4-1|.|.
CASSRVVGEKLFF
TGCGCCAGCAGCCGCGTCGTGGGTGAAAAACTGTTTTTT
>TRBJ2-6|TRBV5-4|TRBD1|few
CASSLEGQGRSGANVLTF
TGTGCCAGCAGCTTGGAGGGACAGGGGCGGTCTGGGGCCAACGTCCTGACTTTC
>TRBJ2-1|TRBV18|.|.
CASSETPPSSYNEQFF
TGTGCCAGCTCCGAGACACCACCGAGCTCCTACAATGAGCAGTTCTTC
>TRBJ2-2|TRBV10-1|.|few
CASSESTGELFF
TGCGCCAGCAGTGAGTCCACCGGGGAGCTGTTTTTT